This section outlines one TCR beta chain sequence together with its context. Its specificity is not known. This CDR3 is 13 amino acids long. Between the trimmed V and J ends, which lost 7 bases and 5 bases, there was a span of 13 bases. Germline V gives CDR1 SGHVS, CDR2 FNYEAQ. These data come from a study of radiation and T cells in renal cell carcinoma. Study summary: Nephrectomy followed 15 Gy stereotactic body radiation by 4 weeks.

Notes on the study in general: From baseline, blood top tumor clonotypes peaked at 2 weeks post-radiation.

Time point defined: blood 2 weeks post-SBRT. Treatment specified: 15 Gy SBRT to primary tumor, nephrectomy 4 weeks later. TCRdb's table, derived via immunoSEQ multiplex PCR, lists solely in-frame clones and lacks some. The repertoire holds some 80,000 clones, with just over 85% as singletons. This TCR was sampled from a woman aged 45 to 65 with renal cell carcinoma. Sequencing was performed on blood, taken from a patient whose treatment included radiotherapy and nephrectomy. The V and J genes are TRBV7-6 and TRBJ2-3, with D uncertain. CDR3 in DNA: TGTGCCAGCACTCCGCAGACGCAAGATACGCAGTATTTT. Amino acid sequence: CASTPQTQDTQYF.